A single sample gave rise to the 8 T cell receptor beta chains below, sequenced in a study of blood T cell repertoires in COVID-19. TCRdb keeps only in-frame clones here, not all; method: immunoSEQ multiplex PCR. Of approximately 180,000 clones listed, 87% are singletons. The sequencing input was peripheral blood. The receptors come from a woman aged 45-59 years with acute or convalescent COVID-19.

The chain links TRBV12-3 or TRBV12-4 to TRBJ1-1; no firm D call. V gave up 3 bases and J gave up 5 bases, with 7 bases separating them. This CDR3 is 12 amino acids long. CDR3: CASSLSVTEAFF. CDR3 coding DNA: TGTGCCAGCAGTTTGTCCGTTACTGAAGCTTTCTTT.

The chain uses TRBV5-1 and TRBJ2-2; perhaps TRBD1 as D (6 bases). Germline V gives CDR1 SGHRS, CDR2 YFSETQ. V was clipped by 1 base and J by 5 bases, with 15 bases between them. CDR3 length: 16 residues. In DNA form, the CDR3 reads TGCGCCAGCAGCTTGTTTCAGGGGCAAGGGACCGGGGAGCTGTTTTTT. Its protein is CASSLFQGQGTGELFF.

This rearrangement joins TRBV24-1 to TRBJ2-3; the D is unclear. The ends were cut back, 2 bases at V and 11 bases at J, with 10 bases in the middle. Germline V lookup: CDR1 KGHDR, CDR2 SFDVKD. The CDR3 totals 12 residues. The CDR3, as DNA: TGTGCCACCAGTGATTACACCTCGGGGCAGTATTTT. It codes for CATSDYTSGQYF.

The J gene is TRBJ2-7, the V gene TRBV5-4, with TRBD1 identical over 7 bases. The CDR3 is 12 residues long. Looked up from germline, CDR1 is SGHNT and CDR2 is YYREEE (reference sequence). The junction had 5 bases not matched to a gene; V was cut back by 9 bases and J by 2 bases. The DNA for the CDR3 is TGTGCCACTGAGGGGGCCACCTACGAGCAGTACTTC. Its protein product is CATEGATYEQYF.

This clone was recorded a few times. This chain uses TRBV9 with TRBJ2-7, with 11 bases fitting TRBD2. There are 15 residues in the CDR3. Germline CDR1 and CDR2: SGDLS and YYNGEE. The V gene end was trimmed by 0 bases and the J gene end by 7 bases; junction bases not matched to a gene: 6. The CDR3 spells CASSVGGSGGEEQYF. For the CDR3, the DNA is TGTGCCAGCAGCGTAGGTGGTAGCGGGGGGGAAGAGCAGTACTTC.

The rearrangement uses TRBV19 and TRBJ2-2; D may be TRBD2 (5 bases). V was clipped by 3 bases and J by 1 base, with 9 bases between them. The CDR3 sequence is 15 residues long. CDR1 is LNHDA, CDR2 SQIVND, per germline (reference sequence). Written as DNA, the CDR3 is TGTGCCAGTAGTATTTTGGGGAGGAACACCGGGGAGCTGTTTTTT. This codes for CASSILGRNTGELFF.

J is TRBJ2-2 and V is TRBV9; D perhaps matches TRBD1 (6 bases). From germline, CDR1 is SGDLS and CDR2 YYNGEE. V was clipped by 0 bases and J by 5 bases, with 11 bases between them. This CDR3 region has 15 residues. CDR3 DNA sequence: TGTGCCAGCAGCGTAGGGACAGTAGGGACCGGGGAGCTGTTTTTT. Its protein is CASSVGTVGTGELFF.

The gene calls are TRBV19 and TRBJ2-5; D not certain. CDR3 length: 12 amino acids. Germline V gives CDR1 LNHDA, CDR2 SQIVND (reference sequence). Trimming stripped 3 bases from V and 5 bases from J, with 7 bases between. Here the CDR3 reads CASSIPGETQYF. In DNA, the CDR3 is TGTGCCAGTAGTATCCCCGGGGAGACCCAGTACTTC.